This record covers a single TCR beta chain. This clone came up once. Its target antigen remains unknown. Base qualities are not provided; no much larger clone lies one nucleotide away. The data were obtained in a study of technical replicates of blood from a handful of donors (dated by TCRdb to 2017 to 2019). The junction shows trimming of 1 base on V and 9 bases on J, and the gene matches do not reach 1 base of it. The CDR3 spans 15 residues, from the cysteine through the phenylalanine. This entry keeps only the CDR3 DNA: 45 bases, framed from base 1. Reading the germline V gene gives CDR1 SGHAT and CDR2 FQNNGV. The library was prepared using the immunoSEQ multiplex PCR assay. Entries here come from immuneACCESS through TCRdb and include only in-frame sequences with V and J called. Some clones fail to appear in such tables; in the studies checked, an unresolved V gene covers under half of the shortfall, and the cause of the remainder is unknown. In all, the sample holds approximately 51,000 clones, and just over 90% of those were seen once. The ten largest clones add up to 4.2% of the sample.

The TCR originated in a human donor in good health. Some clones in this sample may be carry-over from other donors' samples. The receptor chain draws on TRBV11-2 and TRBJ1-6; TRBD1 matches 12 bases in the middle. The sequencing input was PBMCs. This receptor has the CDR3 CASSLGDRGRSPLHF. The bases read TGTGCCAGCAGCTTAGGGGACAGGGGGCGTTCACCCCTCCACTTT.